One and the same sample provided the 15 T cell receptor beta chains below, sequenced in a study of blood T cell repertoires in COVID-19. Data came from immunoSEQ multiplex PCR; TCRdb stores just in-frame clones and leaves some out. The repertoire holds around 23,000 clones, with roughly 89% as singletons. The material sequenced was peripheral blood. These receptors originate from a human donor in a cohort sampled during active COVID-19.

The chain combines TRBV30 with TRBJ1-1; D is unclear. Germline V gene data show CDR1 as GTSNPN and CDR2 as SVGIG (reference sequence). CDR3 length: 11 residues. V was clipped by 4 bases and J by 10 bases, with 13 bases between them. The CDR3 here is CAWIMGQLAFF. CDR3 DNA: TGTGCCTGGATAATGGGCCAGCTAGCTTTCTTT.

The chain combines TRBV5-4 with TRBJ2-1, with TRBD2 identical over 8 bases. The length of the CDR3 is 17 residues. Unmatched junction bases numbered 5, after V lost 0 bases and J lost 0 bases. In germline, CDR1 is SGHNT, CDR2 YYREEE (reference sequence). The CDR3 DNA reads as TGTGCCAGCAGCTTGGCGGGCGGGGGGAGCTCCTACAATGAGCAGTTCTTC. Encoded protein: CASSLAGGGSSYNEQFF.

The V call is TRBV19, the J call TRBJ2-7; TRBD1 matches 7 bases. This CDR3 is 14 amino acids long. V was clipped by 10 bases and J by 5 bases; unmatched bases: 14. The V gene's germline CDR1 is LNHDA and CDR2 SQIVND (reference sequence). In DNA, the CDR3 is TGTGCCACTTCACGCGGACAGGCCACCCACGAGCAGTACTTC. This gives the protein CATSRGQATHEQYF.

The chain links TRBV5-1 to TRBJ2-2, with TRBD1 identical over 8 bases. Per the germline V gene, CDR1 is SGHRS and CDR2 is YFSETQ. After removal of 4 bases from V and 5 bases from J, the junction contained 4 bases not matched to a gene. This CDR3 spans 14 amino acids. Here the CDR3 reads CASSATGATGELFF. CDR3 sequence (DNA): TGCGCCAGCAGCGCGACAGGGGCGACCGGGGAGCTGTTTTTT.

The chain has TRBV5-4 and TRBJ2-7; tentatively, D is TRBD1 (5 bases). Trimming cost V 0 bases and J 0 bases, with 13 bases left between them. Germline CDR1 is SGHNT and CDR2 is YYREEE (reference sequence). This CDR3 has 16 residues. CDR3 amino acids: CASSLDRQSSSYEQYF. The CDR3 DNA reads TGTGCCAGCAGCTTGGACAGGCAGTCTAGCTCCTACGAGCAGTACTTC. Drawing the rest from reference TRBV5-4 and TRBJ2-7, the complete variable domain is ETGVTQSPTHLIKTRGQQVTLRCSSQSGHNTVSWYQQALGQGPQFIFQYYREEENGRGNFPPRFSGLQFPNYSSELNVNALELDDSALYLCASSLDRQSSSYEQYFGPGTRLTVT.

The chain carries TRBV6-2 or TRBV6-3 and TRBJ2-5; TRBD2 agrees at 10 bases. The germline V gene encodes CDR1 MNHEY and CDR2 SVGEGT. CDR3 length: 16 amino acids. V trimming: 2 bases; J trimming: 3 bases; junction bases outside the gene matches: 6. The CDR3 DNA sequence: TGTGCCAGCAGTTACCGGCTAGCGGGAGTAGAAGAGACCCAGTACTTC. This translates into CASSYRLAGVEETQYF.

This chain uses TRBV27 with TRBJ2-3; possible D gene TRBD2, 5 bases. This CDR3 spans 16 amino acids. Germline V lookup: CDR1 MNHEY, CDR2 SMNVEV (reference sequence). The V end lost 3 bases, the J end lost 0 bases, and 13 bases lay between the germline ends. CDR3: CASSFVSGPSTDTQYF. CDR3 DNA: TGTGCCAGCAGTTTCGTCAGCGGACCTAGCACAGATACGCAGTATTTT.

CDR3 in amino acids: CASTFSRGTEAFF. In nucleotides, the CDR3 is TGTGCCAGTACTTTCAGTAGGGGTACTGAAGCTTTCTTT. This chain links TRBV19 with TRBJ1-1; the D gene is possibly TRBD1 (5 bases). The germline V gene encodes CDR1 LNHDA and CDR2 SQIVND (reference sequence). The CDR3 contains 13 residues. V lost 7 bases to trimming and J lost 5 bases, with 14 bases between them.

This clone was picked up one time. This rearrangement joins TRBV24-1 to TRBJ2-1; TRBD1 matches 9 bases. The V gene end was trimmed by 9 bases and the J gene end by 0 bases; junction bases not matched to a gene: 8. The CDR3 covers 16 residues. Germline V gene data show CDR1 as KGHDR and CDR2 as SFDVKD. The CDR3 protein is CATAPAQGASYNEQFF. As DNA, the CDR3 is TGTGCCACCGCGCCTGCACAGGGGGCCTCCTACAATGAGCAGTTCTTC.

V usage is TRBV25-1 and J usage is TRBJ2-2, with 8 positions matching TRBD1. The CDR3 loop spans 15 amino acids. The germline gives CDR1 MGHDK, CDR2 SYGVNS. Unmatched junction bases numbered 10, after V lost 6 bases and J lost 7 bases. In DNA form, the CDR3 reads TGTGCCAGCAGCGGGACAGGAGGGTGGGACGGGGAGCTGTTTTTT. Translation gives CASSGTGGWDGELFF.

DNA for the CDR3: TGTGCCAGCAGCTTGGGGGCCAGTACCTACGAGCAGTACTTC. This sequence encodes CASSLGASTYEQYF. The V gene is TRBV5-5, the J gene TRBJ2-7, with D unresolved. The CDR3 length is 14 residues. Trimming stripped 0 bases from V and 2 bases from J, with 9 bases between. The V gene's germline CDR1 is SGHKS and CDR2 YYEKEE (reference sequence).

This clone was counted between two and nine times. The J gene is TRBJ2-1, the V gene TRBV2, with 9 positions matching TRBD2. This CDR3 is 17 amino acids long. Trimming removed 7 bases from V and 3 bases from J; junction bases left unmatched: 13. Germline V CDR1 and CDR2: SNHLY, FYNNEI. The chain's CDR3 is CASTGDRVSGSYNEQFF. CDR3 coding DNA: TGTGCCAGCACCGGCGACAGGGTTAGCGGGAGCTACAATGAGCAGTTCTTC.

The chain joins TRBV5-4 to TRBJ2-3; D is unclear. This CDR3 has 13 amino acids. Trimming took off 0 bases at V and 6 bases at J, with 8 bases between the two ends. CDR1 SGHNT and CDR2 YYREEE come from the germline V gene (reference sequence). In nucleotides, the CDR3 is TGTGCCAGCAGCTTGGCGGCAGGCGATACGCAGTATTTT. Protein product: CASSLAAGDTQYF.

This clone occurred once. The chain couples TRBV30 to TRBJ2-3, with D tentatively TRBD2 (5 bases). The CDR3 extends over 14 amino acids. Trimming left V 7 bases short and J 4 bases short, with 18 bases between. Germline CDR1 GTSNPN, CDR2 SVGIG (reference sequence). Written as DNA, the CDR3 is TGTGCCTCCGATCGCACTTGGGGAGCAGATACGCAGTATTTT. Amino acids: CASDRTWGADTQYF. Full variable domain (missing parts from reference TRBV30 and TRBJ2-3): SQTIHQWPATLVQPVGSPLSLECTVEGTSNPNLYWYRQAAGRGLQLLFYSVGIGQISSEVPQNLSASRPQDRQFILSSKKLLLSDSGFYLCASDRTWGADTQYFGPGTRLTVL.

In its sample, this clone was seen a few times. As DNA, the CDR3 is TGTGCCAGCAGCTTATCGTTGGGCGCTGGAAACACCATATATTTT. This encodes CASSLSLGAGNTIYF. The genes are TRBV7-2 and TRBJ1-3; no clear D. This CDR3 contains 15 residues. Germline CDR1 and CDR2: SGHTA and FQGNSA. V gave up 2 bases and J gave up 2 bases, with 10 bases separating them. Variable domain in full (rest from reference TRBV7-2 and TRBJ1-3): GAGVSQSPSNKVTEKGKDVELRCDPISGHTALYWYRQSLGQGLEFLIYFQGNSAPDKSGLPSDRFSAERTGGSVSTLTIQRTQQEDSAVYLCASSLSLGAGNTIYFGEGSWLTVV.